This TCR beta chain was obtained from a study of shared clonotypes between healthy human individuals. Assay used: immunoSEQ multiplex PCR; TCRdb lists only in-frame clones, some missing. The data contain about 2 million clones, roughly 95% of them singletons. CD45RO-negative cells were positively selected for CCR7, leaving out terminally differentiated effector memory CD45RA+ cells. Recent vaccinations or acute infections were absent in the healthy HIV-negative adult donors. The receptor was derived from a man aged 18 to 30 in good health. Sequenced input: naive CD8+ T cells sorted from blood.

The CDR3 bases are TGCGCCAGCCCGGGACTAGCGGGGCTTCTCCAAGAGACCCAGTACTTC. Translating it yields CASPGLAGLLQETQYF. The chain uses TRBV5-1 and TRBJ2-5; 13 bases fit TRBD2. The germline gives CDR1 SGHRS, CDR2 YFSETQ. This CDR3 has 16 amino acids. J gave up 1 base and V 7 bases, and 7 bases lay outside the gene matches.